This T cell receptor beta chain was sequenced during a study of blood T cell repertoires in COVID-19 (TCRdb year 2020). About the study as a whole: Collaborator samples came from the United States, Italy and Spain and covered acute and convalescent phases of COVID-19. The material from the prospective study consisted of cDNA or gDNA derived from T cells, B-cell-depleted T cells, or PBMCs. Subjects who had been exposed to COVID-19, were actively infected with it, or had recovered from it provided the deeply sampled blood TCRbeta repertoires that made up the dataset. The repertoires were released in a freely available public database intended as a resource for research on the immune response to SARS-CoV-2. Samples came from the ongoing ImmuneRACE study (first 160 participants) plus 1,254 subjects from 6 global collaborators. Nearly every sample came with metadata listing a de-identified subject ID, COVID-19 status, age in years and sex. HLA class I and class II types, where available, came from metadata supplied by the sample provider rather than from assay-based typing.

TCRbeta CDR3 regions were amplified from genomic DNA using the immunoSEQ Assay, a bias-controlled multiplex PCR. In the source study's methods: The number of nucleated cells in each sample was estimated by amplification of reference gene primers within the assay. Sequence reads were collapsed and filtered to measure the absolute abundance of every unique TCRbeta CDR3 rearrangement. For each sample, productive Simpson clonality was calculated as the square root of Simpson's diversity index over productive rearrangements. The immuneACCESS repertoire file appears here via TCRdb, limited to in-frame rearrangements. These files lack a portion of the clones; in checked studies, under half of the deficit traces to unresolved V genes, and the cause of the others is not known. V, J and clone size were drawn from that table, and D and trimming were deduced from the DNA. The sample table lists about 62,000 clones, approximately 86% of them with a count of one. The ten largest clones capture more than 0.9% of the sample.

This clone was seen a handful of times. It has no known antigen specificity. Per-nucleotide qualities are absent, and no much larger clonotype sits a single base away. What the work shows at the level of the full study, not this receptor alone: How much clinical and demographic metadata was included differed by source and by participant, and the metadata was provided uncurated.

The germline V gene specifies LGHNA as CDR1 and YNFKEQ as CDR2. Measured from the cysteine to the phenylalanine, the CDR3 is 16 residues long. Left in the record is the CDR3 DNA by itself, 48 bases read in frame from the first base. The germline V and J ends show losses of 0 bases and 5 bases respectively, and no gene match explains 5 bases of the junction. Each collaborating institution followed its own protocols to collect whole blood in K2EDTA tubes. For TCRbeta analysis, collaborator samples were shipped as frozen whole blood, as isolated PBMCs, or as DNA extracted from either sample type. Material for sequencing was peripheral blood. The receptor comes from a man aged 65 to 79 with acute or convalescent COVID-19. The chain is assembled from TRBV4-2 and TRBJ2-2, with 8 bases matching TRBD2. DNA sequence: TGTGCCAGCAGCCAAGAATTTGGCGGGAGGACCGGGGAGCTGTTTTTT. It specifies CASSQEFGGRTGELFF.